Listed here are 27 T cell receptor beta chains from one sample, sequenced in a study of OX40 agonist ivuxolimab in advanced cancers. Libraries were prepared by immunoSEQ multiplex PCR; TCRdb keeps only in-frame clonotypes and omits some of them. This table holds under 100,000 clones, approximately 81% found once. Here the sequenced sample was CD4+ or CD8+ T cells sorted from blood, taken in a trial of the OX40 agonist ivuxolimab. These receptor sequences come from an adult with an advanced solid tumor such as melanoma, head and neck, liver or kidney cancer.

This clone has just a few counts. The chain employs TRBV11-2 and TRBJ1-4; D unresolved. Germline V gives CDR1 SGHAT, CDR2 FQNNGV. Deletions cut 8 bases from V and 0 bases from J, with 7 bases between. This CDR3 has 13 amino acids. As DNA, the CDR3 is TGTGCCAGCTCGGATGCAACTAATGAAAAACTGTTTTTT. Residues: CASSDATNEKLFF.

CDR3 region: CASSIRGGNSPLHF. DNA of the CDR3: TGTGCCAGTAGTATTCGGGGTGGTAATTCACCCCTCCACTTT. V usage is TRBV19 and J usage is TRBJ1-6; D remains ambiguous. This CDR3 comprises 14 residues. The V and J ends lost 3 bases and 6 bases respectively, with 9 bases between them. Germline loops: CDR1 LNHDA, CDR2 SQIVND (reference sequence).

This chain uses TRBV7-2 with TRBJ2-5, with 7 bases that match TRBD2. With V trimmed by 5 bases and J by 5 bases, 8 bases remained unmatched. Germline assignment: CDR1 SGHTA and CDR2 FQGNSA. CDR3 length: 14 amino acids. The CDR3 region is CASSHSGLEETQYF. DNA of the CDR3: TGTGCCAGCAGCCATTCCGGACTAGAGGAGACCCAGTACTTC.

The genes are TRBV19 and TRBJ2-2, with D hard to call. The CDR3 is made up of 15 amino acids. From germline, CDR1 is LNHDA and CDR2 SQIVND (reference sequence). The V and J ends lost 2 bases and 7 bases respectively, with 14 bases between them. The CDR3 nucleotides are TGTGCCAGTAGTATATTTCCTCGCGGTGGCGGGGAGCTGTTTTTT. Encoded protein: CASSIFPRGGGELFF.

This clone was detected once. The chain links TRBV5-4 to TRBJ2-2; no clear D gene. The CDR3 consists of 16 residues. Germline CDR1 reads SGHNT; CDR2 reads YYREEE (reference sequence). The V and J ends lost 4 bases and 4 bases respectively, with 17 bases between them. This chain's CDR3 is CASSEYTSPLTGELFF. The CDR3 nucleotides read TGTGCCAGCAGCGAGTACACAAGCCCCCTCACCGGGGAGCTGTTTTTT.

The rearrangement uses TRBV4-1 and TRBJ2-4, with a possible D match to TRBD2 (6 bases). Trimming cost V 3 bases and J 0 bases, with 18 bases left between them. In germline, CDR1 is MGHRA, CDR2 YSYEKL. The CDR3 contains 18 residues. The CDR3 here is CASSHVPWGTLAKNIQYF. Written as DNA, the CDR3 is TGCGCCAGCAGCCATGTCCCTTGGGGGACTCTAGCCAAAAACATTCAGTACTTC.

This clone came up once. CDR3: CASSLGVGTGEETQYF. CDR3 nucleotide sequence: TGTGCCAGCAGCTTAGGTGTAGGGACAGGTGAAGAGACCCAGTACTTC. The chain uses TRBV13 and TRBJ2-5; 8 bases map to TRBD1. Germline-derived CDR1 and CDR2 are PRHDT and FYEKMQ (reference sequence). This CDR3 contains 16 residues. V was clipped by 0 bases and J by 3 bases; unmatched bases: 6.

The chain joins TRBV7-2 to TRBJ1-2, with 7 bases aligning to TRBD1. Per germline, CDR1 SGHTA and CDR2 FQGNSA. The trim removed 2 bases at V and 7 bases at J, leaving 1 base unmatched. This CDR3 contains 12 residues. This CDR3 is CASSLNRGGYTF. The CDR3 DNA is TGTGCCAGCAGCTTAAACAGGGGTGGCTACACCTTC.

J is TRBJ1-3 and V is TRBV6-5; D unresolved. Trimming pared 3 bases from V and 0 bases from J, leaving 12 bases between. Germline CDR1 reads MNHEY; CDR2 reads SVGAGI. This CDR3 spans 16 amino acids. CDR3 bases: TGTGCCAGCAGTTATCTCTCAAAAACCTCTGGAAACACCATATATTTT. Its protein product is CASSYLSKTSGNTIYF.

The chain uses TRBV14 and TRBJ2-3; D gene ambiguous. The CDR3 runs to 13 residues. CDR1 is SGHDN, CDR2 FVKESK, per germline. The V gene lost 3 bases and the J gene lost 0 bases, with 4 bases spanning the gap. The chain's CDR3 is CASSQQSTDTQYF. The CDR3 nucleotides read TGTGCCAGCAGCCAGCAGAGCACAGATACGCAGTATTTT.

As DNA, the CDR3 is TGTGCCAGCAGCTCGACGAGCTCCTACAATGAGCAGTTCTTC. This codes for CASSSTSSYNEQFF. The chain couples TRBV7-2 to TRBJ2-1; D gene ambiguous. This CDR3 is built from 14 residues. The V end lost 4 bases, the J end lost 0 bases, and 7 bases lay between the germline ends. Germline loops: CDR1 SGHTA, CDR2 FQGNSA.

The chain's CDR3 is CASSQDLARGGETQYF. CDR3 sequence (DNA): TGTGCCAGCAGCCAAGATCTTGCGCGGGGAGGAGAGACCCAGTACTTC. The V call is TRBV4-2, the J call TRBJ2-5; tentatively, D is TRBD2 (6 bases). Trimming left V 0 bases short and J 4 bases short, with 15 bases between. The CDR3 loop spans 16 amino acids. Germline loops: CDR1 LGHNA, CDR2 YNFKEQ.

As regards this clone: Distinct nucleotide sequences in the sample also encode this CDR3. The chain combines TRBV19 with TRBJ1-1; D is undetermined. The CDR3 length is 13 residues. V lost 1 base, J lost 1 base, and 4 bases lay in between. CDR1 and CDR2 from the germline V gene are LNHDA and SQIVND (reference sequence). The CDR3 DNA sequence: TGTGCCAGTAGTATAGTCCCGAACACTGAAGCTTTCTTT. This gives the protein CASSIVPNTEAFF.

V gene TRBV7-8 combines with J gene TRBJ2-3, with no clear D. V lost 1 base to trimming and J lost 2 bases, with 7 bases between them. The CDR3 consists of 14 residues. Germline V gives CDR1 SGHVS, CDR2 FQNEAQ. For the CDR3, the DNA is TGTGCCAGCAGCTTAGGCTCCCACACAGATACGCAGTATTTT. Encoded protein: CASSLGSHTDTQYF.

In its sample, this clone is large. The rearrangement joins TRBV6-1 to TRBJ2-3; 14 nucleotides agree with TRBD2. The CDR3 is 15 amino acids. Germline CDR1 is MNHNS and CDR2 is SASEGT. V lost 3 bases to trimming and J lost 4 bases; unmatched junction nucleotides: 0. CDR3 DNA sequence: TGTGCCAGCAGTGAGACTAGCGGGGGGGCAGATACGCAGTATTTT. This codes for CASSETSGGADTQYF.

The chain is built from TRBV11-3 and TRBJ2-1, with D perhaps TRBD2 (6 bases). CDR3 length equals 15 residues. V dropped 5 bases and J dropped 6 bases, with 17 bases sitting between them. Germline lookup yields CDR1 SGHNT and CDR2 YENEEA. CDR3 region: CASSLRTKDGNEQFF. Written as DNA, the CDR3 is TGTGCCAGCAGCCTACGGACTAAGGATGGCAATGAGCAGTTCTTC.

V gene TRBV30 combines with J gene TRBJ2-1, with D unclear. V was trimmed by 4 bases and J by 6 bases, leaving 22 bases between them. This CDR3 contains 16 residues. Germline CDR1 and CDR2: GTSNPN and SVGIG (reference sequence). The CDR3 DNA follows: TGTGCCTGGAACCCCCCTGGGTTATCTTTTGTCAATGAGCAGTTCTTC. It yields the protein CAWNPPGLSFVNEQFF.

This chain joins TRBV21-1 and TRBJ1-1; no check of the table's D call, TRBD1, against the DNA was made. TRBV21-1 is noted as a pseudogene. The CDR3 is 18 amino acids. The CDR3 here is CASILKTGMKFLDTEAFF. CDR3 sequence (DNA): TGTGCCAGCATCCTCAAGACAGGAATGAAGTTTTTGGACACTGAAGCTTTCTTT.

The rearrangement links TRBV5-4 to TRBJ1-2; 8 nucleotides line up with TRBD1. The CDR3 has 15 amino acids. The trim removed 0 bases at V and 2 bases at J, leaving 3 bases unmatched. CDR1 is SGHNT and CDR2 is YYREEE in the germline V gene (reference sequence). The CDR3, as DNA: TGTGCCAGCAGCTTGGGGACAGGGAACAACTATGGCTACACCTTC. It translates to CASSLGTGNNYGYTF.

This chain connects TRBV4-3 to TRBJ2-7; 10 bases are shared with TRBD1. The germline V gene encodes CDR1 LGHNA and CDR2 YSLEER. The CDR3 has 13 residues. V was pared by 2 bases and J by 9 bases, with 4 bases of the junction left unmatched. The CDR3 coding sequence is TGCGCCAGCAGCCAAAGGGACAGGGGTGCGCAGTACTTC. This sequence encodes CASSQRDRGAQYF.

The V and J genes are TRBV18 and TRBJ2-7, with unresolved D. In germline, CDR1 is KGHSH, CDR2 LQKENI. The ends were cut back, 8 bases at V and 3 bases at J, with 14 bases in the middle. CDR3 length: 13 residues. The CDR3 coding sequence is TGTGCCAGCGGCGAGGACGGGTACTACGAGCAGTACTTC. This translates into CASGEDGYYEQYF.

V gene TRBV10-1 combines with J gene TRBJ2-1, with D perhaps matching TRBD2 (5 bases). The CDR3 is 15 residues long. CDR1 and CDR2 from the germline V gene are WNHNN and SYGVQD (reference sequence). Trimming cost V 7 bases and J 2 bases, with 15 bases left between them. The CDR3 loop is CASTSLAPTYNEQFF. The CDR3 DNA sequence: TGCGCCAGCACCAGTCTAGCCCCGACCTACAATGAGCAGTTCTTC.

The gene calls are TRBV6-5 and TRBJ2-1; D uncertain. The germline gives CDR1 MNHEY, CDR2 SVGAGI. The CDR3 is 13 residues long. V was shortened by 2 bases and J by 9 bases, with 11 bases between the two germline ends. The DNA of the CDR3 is TGTGCCAGCAGTTACCCCCCGCCGGGTGAGCAGTTCTTC. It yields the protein CASSYPPPGEQFF.

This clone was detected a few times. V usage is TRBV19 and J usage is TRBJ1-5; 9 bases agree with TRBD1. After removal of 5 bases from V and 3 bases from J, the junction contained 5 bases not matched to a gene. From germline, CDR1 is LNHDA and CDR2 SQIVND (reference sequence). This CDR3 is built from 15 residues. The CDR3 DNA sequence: TGTGCCAGTAGTCTCCGACAGGGGGACAATCAGCCCCAGCATTTT. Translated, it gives CASSLRQGDNQPQHF.

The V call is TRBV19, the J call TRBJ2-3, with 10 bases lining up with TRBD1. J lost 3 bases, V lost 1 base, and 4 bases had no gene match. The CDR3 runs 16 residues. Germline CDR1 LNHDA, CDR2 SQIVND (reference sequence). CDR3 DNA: TGTGCCAGTAGTATAGGCGGGACAGGGGTGACAGATACGCAGTATTTT. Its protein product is CASSIGGTGVTDTQYF.

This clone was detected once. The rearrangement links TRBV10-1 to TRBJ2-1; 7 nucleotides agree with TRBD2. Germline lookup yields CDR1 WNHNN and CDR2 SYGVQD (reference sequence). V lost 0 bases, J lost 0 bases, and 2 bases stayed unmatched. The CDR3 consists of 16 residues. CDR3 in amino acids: CASSESAGTSYNEQFF. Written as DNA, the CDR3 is TGCGCCAGCAGTGAGTCAGCGGGGACCTCCTACAATGAGCAGTTCTTC.

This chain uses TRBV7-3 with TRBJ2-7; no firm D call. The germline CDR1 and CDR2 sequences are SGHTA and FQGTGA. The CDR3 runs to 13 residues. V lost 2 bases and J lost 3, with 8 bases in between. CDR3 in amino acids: CASSLGQDYEQYF. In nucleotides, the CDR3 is TGTGCCAGCAGCTTAGGCCAAGACTACGAGCAGTACTTC.